These 17 T cell receptor beta chains were all obtained from the same sample, sequenced in a study of neurological immune-mediated disorders. TCRdb ran MiXCR on the 5' RACE reads and lists one entry per CDR3 protein. The table includes about 120,000 distinct CDR3 sequences, 3% to 3.5% detected once. The sequencing sample was made of PBMCs. The receptors originated from a woman younger than 45 with multiple sclerosis.

This clonotype was seen many times. This chain joins TRBV7-9 and TRBJ1-6; tentatively, D is TRBD1 (5 bases). The CDR3 spans 12 residues. V lost 7 bases to trimming and J lost 10 bases, with 11 bases between them. CDR1 is SEHNR and CDR2 is FQNEAQ in the germline V gene (reference sequence). The chain's CDR3 is CASKEGQSPLHF. The CDR3 DNA follows: TGTGCCAGCAAGGAGGGGCAATCACCCCTCCACTTT.

This clonotype showed up many times. The V call is TRBV20-1, the J call TRBJ2-1; TRBD2 agrees at 9 bases. This CDR3 has 15 amino acids. Germline lookup yields CDR1 DFQATT and CDR2 SNEGSKA (reference sequence). Losses at the gene ends were 8 bases for V and 4 bases for J; bases not matched to a gene: 12. CDR3 residues: CSTGLARGVYNEQFF. DNA for the CDR3: TGCAGTACCGGACTAGCGAGAGGGGTTTACAATGAGCAGTTCTTC.

The rearrangement uses TRBV5-1 and TRBJ2-7, with TRBD1 matching over 8 bases. Germline-derived CDR1 and CDR2 are SGHRS and YFSETQ. This CDR3 contains 14 residues. V shed 6 bases, J shed 2 bases, and the junction held 7 bases outside the gene matches. As DNA, the CDR3 is TGCGCCAGCACCAAGGACAGGGCCGCCTACGAGCAGTACTTC. It encodes CASTKDRAAYEQYF.

This clonotype was recorded a few times. The V gene is TRBV12-5, the J gene TRBJ1-2, with D unresolved. The CDR3 is made up of 14 amino acids. Germline values: CDR1 LGHNT, CDR2 FRNRAP. V was cut by 1 base and J by 4 bases, with 10 bases left in between. The CDR3 nucleotides read TGTGCTAGTGGTTTGGCCGGACCGCGCTATGGCTACACCTTC. Amino acid sequence: CASGLAGPRYGYTF.

This clonotype was counted many times. The V call is TRBV5-1, the J call TRBJ2-7; 7 positions agree with TRBD1. The CDR3 has 14 residues. V was pared by 5 bases and J by 3 bases, with 8 bases of the junction left unmatched. CDR1 SGHRS and CDR2 YFSETQ come from the germline V gene. Here the CDR3 reads CASSLTGANYEQYF. Written as DNA, the CDR3 is TGCGCCAGCAGTCTAACAGGGGCAAACTACGAGCAGTACTTC.

This clonotype was counted at least ten times. The chain couples TRBV7-9 to TRBJ2-3; D unclear. The germline V gene encodes CDR1 SEHNR and CDR2 FQNEAQ (reference sequence). This CDR3 is 17 amino acids long. The V end lost 4 bases, the J end lost 0 bases, and 17 bases lay between the germline ends. CDR3: CASSYRSTGSSTDTQYF. In nucleotides, the CDR3 is TGTGCCAGCAGCTACCGCTCGACTGGTTCTAGCACAGATACGCAGTATTTT.

The sample holds many counts of this clonotype. The genes are TRBV29-1 and TRBJ2-1, with 7 bases that match TRBD1. Per the germline V gene, CDR1 is SQVTM and CDR2 is ANQGSEA. The CDR3 is made up of 11 amino acids. After removal of 2 bases from V and 14 bases from J, the junction contained 6 bases not matched to a gene. CDR3 sequence: CSVERGQRKFF. For the CDR3, the DNA is TGCAGCGTTGAACGGGGACAGAGAAAGTTCTTC.

This clonotype has ten or more counts. The chain combines TRBV21-1 with TRBJ2-7; TRBD1, as called in the table, went unchecked against the DNA. TRBV21-1 is tagged as a pseudogene. This CDR3 contains 14 residues. CDR3 nucleotides: TGTGCCAGCATCCCAGATCCCCCCGGGAACGAGCAGTACTTC. This encodes CASIPDPPGNEQYF.

This clonotype was found many times. The chain is built from TRBV20-1 and TRBJ2-1, with D tentatively TRBD2 (7 bases). Germline values: CDR1 DFQATT, CDR2 SNEGSKA (reference sequence). This CDR3 region has 16 residues. V dropped 0 bases and J dropped 1 base, with 13 bases sitting between them. The CDR3 here is CSARDEGGPSYNEQFF. For the CDR3, the DNA is TGCAGTGCTAGAGATGAGGGGGGGCCGTCCTACAATGAGCAGTTCTTC.

The sample holds many counts of this clonotype. The V gene is TRBV6-2 or TRBV6-3, the J gene TRBJ1-5; D gene uncertain. Germline CDR1 reads MNHEY; CDR2 reads SVGEGT. V was trimmed by 7 bases and J by 4 bases, leaving 8 bases between them. The CDR3 is 12 amino acids. CDR3 DNA sequence: TGTGCCAGCATGGAGAGAAATCAGCCCCAGCATTTT. It is translated as CASMERNQPQHF.

The table lists this clonotype with a few counts. The chain has TRBV7-2 and TRBJ2-3; no clear D gene. The V gene lost 1 base and the J gene lost 4 bases, with 6 bases spanning the gap. CDR3 length: 13 amino acids. Germline V gene sequence: CDR1 SGHTA, CDR2 FQGNSA. The CDR3 region is CASSLDLSDTQYF. DNA of the CDR3: TGTGCCAGCAGCTTAGATTTATCAGATACGCAGTATTTT.

This clonotype was counted a few times. The V call is TRBV20-1, the J call TRBJ1-1; 7 bases line up with TRBD1. Germline V gene sequence: CDR1 DFQATT, CDR2 SNEGSKA (reference sequence). CDR3 length equals 17 residues. V lost 2 bases, J lost 3 bases, and 15 bases stayed unmatched. The CDR3 spells CSARPGGGSTWDTEAFF. In DNA, the CDR3 is TGCAGTGCTAGACCCGGAGGGGGCAGCACGTGGGACACTGAAGCTTTCTTT.

This clonotype was seen at least ten times. The gene calls are TRBV6-2 or TRBV6-3 and TRBJ1-3; D is ambiguous. Germline-derived CDR1 and CDR2 are MNHEY and SVGEGT. CDR3 length: 14 residues. Trimming stripped 2 bases from V and 3 bases from J, with 8 bases between. CDR3 sequence (DNA): TGTGCCAGCAGTTACGATACGCTTGGAAACACCATATATTTT. Its translation: CASSYDTLGNTIYF.

This clonotype was observed at least ten times. The chain has TRBV20-1 and TRBJ1-1, with a tentative D call TRBD1 (6 bases). The V end was cut by 8 bases, the J end by 1 base, with 14 bases between. The germline gives CDR1 DFQATT, CDR2 SNEGSKA (reference sequence). This CDR3 is 13 amino acids long. The CDR3 sequence: CSLLKQGNTEAFF. CDR3 nucleotides: TGCAGTTTACTAAAACAGGGGAACACTGAAGCTTTCTTT.

This clonotype was seen repeatedly, ten times or more. The junction departs from the called germline gene at one end, perhaps through a read error. The chain couples TRBV12-3 or TRBV12-4 to TRBJ2-1; TRBD2 agrees at 10 bases. The CDR3 spans 15 residues. The CDR3 DNA reads TGTGCCAGCAGTCTAGCGGGGGTCTCCTACAATGAGCAGTTCTTC. Protein sequence: CASSLAGVSYNEQFF.

This clonotype was detected ten times or more. The rearrangement uses TRBV9 and TRBJ1-1; maybe TRBD1 (6 bases). The CDR3 is made up of 13 amino acids. V lost 2 bases to trimming and J lost 5 bases, with 10 bases between them. Germline assignment: CDR1 SGDLS and CDR2 YYNGEE. The CDR3: CASSVSQGTEAFF. The DNA of the CDR3 is TGTGCCAGCAGCGTGAGCCAGGGGACTGAAGCTTTCTTT.

This clonotype was counted many times. The chain has TRBV5-1 and TRBJ2-3; 8 bases map to TRBD1. Trimming removed 1 base from V and 6 bases from J; junction bases left unmatched: 7. Germline lookup yields CDR1 SGHRS and CDR2 YFSETQ. This CDR3 has 15 amino acids. CDR3 protein: CASSLMTGALDTQYF. The CDR3 region has the DNA TGCGCCAGCAGCTTGATGACAGGGGCATTGGATACGCAGTATTTT.